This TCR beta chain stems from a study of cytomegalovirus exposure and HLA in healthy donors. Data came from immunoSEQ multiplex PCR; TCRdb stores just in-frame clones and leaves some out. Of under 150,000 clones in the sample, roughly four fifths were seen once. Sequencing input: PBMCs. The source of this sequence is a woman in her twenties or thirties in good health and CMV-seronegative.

CDR3 in amino acids: CASSLVGTDYNEQFF. The DNA for the CDR3 is TGCGCCAGCAGCTTGGTAGGGACAGACTACAATGAGCAGTTCTTC. The chain combines TRBV5-1 with TRBJ2-1, with TRBD1 identical over 7 bases. The CDR3 is 15 amino acids. Germline values: CDR1 SGHRS, CDR2 YFSETQ. V lost 0 bases to trimming and J lost 3 bases; unmatched junction nucleotides: 3. Variable domain in full (rest from reference TRBV5-1 and TRBJ2-1): KAGVTQTPRYLIKTRGQQVTLSCSPISGHRSVSWYQQTPGQGLQFLFEYFSETQRNKGNFPGRFSGRQFSNSRSEMNVSTLELGDSALYLCASSLVGTDYNEQFFGPGTRLTVL.